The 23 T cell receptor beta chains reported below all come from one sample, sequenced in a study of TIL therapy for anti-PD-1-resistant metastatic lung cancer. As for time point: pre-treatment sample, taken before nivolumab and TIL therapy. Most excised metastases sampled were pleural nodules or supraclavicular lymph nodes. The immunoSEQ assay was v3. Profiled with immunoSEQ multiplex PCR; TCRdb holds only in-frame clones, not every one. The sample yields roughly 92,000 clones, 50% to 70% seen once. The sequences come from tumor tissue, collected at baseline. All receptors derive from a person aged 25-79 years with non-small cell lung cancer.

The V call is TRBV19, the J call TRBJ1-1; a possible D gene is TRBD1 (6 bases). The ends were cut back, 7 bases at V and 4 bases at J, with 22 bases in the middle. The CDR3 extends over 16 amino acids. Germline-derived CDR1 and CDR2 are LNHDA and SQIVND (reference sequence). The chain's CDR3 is CASTPSVQGGITEAFF. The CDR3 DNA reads TGTGCCAGTACCCCATCGGTGCAAGGGGGAATCACTGAAGCTTTCTTT.

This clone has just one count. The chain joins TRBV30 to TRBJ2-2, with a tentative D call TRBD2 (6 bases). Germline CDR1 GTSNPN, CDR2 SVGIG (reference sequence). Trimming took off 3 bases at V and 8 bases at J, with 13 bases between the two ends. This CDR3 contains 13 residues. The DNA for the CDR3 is TGTGCCTGGAGAACTAGCCCGAGGGGGGAGCTGTTTTTT. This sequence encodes CAWRTSPRGELFF.

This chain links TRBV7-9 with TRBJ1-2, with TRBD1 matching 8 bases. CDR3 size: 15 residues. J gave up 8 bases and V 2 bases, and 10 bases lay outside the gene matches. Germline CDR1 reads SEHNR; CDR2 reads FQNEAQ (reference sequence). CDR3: CASSLTRDRRGGYTF. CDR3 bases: TGTGCCAGCAGCTTAACCCGGGACAGGCGAGGCGGCTACACCTTC.

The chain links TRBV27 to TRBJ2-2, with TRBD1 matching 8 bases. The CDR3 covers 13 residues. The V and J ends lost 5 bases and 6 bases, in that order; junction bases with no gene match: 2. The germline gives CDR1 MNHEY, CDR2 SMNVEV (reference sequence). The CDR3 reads CASSPQGAGELFF. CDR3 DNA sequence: TGTGCCAGCAGTCCACAGGGGGCCGGGGAGCTGTTTTTT.

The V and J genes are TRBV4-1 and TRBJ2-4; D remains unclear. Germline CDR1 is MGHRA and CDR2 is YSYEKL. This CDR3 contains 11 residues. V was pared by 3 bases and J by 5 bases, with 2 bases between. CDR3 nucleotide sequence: TGCGCCAGCAGCCAGGAAAACATTCAGTACTTC. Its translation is CASSQENIQYF.

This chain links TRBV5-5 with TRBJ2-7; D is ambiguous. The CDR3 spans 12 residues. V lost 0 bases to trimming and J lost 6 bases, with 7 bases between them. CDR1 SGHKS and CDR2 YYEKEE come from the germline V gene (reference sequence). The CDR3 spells CASSLEKAEQYF. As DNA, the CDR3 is TGTGCCAGCAGCTTGGAGAAGGCCGAGCAGTACTTC.

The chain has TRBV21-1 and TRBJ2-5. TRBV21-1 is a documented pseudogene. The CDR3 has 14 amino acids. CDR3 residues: CASSKTRDLGAQYF. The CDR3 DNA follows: TGTGCCAGCAGCAAAACCCGGGACCTTGGGGCCCAGTACTTC.

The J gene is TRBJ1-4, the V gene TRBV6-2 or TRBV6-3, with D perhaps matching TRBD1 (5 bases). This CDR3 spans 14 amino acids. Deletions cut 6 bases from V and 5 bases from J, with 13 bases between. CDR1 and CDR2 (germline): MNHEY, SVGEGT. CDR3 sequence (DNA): TGTGCCAGCAGCCCGGGGCAGGCCAATGAAAAACTGTTTTTT. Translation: CASSPGQANEKLFF.

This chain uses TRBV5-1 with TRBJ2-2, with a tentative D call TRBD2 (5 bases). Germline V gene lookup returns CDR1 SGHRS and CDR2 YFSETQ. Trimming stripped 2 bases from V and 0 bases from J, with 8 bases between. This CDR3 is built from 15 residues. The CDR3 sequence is CASSFDYSNTGELFF. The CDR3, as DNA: TGCGCCAGCAGCTTTGACTACTCGAACACCGGGGAGCTGTTTTTT.

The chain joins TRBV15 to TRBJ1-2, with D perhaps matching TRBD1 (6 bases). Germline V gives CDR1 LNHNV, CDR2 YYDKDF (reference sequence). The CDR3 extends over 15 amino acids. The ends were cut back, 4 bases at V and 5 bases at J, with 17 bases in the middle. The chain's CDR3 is CATSTGQTAGYGYTF. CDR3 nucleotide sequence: TGTGCCACCAGCACCGGACAGACCGCGGGGTATGGCTACACCTTC. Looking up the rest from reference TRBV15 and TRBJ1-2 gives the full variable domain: DAMVIQNPRYQVTQFGKPVTLSCSQTLNHNVMYWYQQKSSQAPKLLFHYYDKDFNNEADTPDNFQSRRPNTSFCFLDIRSPGLGDTAMYLCATSTGQTAGYGYTFGSGTRLTVV.

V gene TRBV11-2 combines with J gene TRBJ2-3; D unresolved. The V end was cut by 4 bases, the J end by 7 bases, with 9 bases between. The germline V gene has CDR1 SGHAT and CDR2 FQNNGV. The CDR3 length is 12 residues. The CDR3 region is CASSSESYTQYF. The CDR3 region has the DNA TGTGCCAGCAGCTCTGAAAGCTATACGCAGTATTTT. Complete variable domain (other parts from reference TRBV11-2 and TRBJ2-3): EAGVAQSPRYKIIEKRQSVAFWCNPISGHATLYWYQQILGQGPKLLIQFQNNGVVDDSQLPKDRFSAERLKGVDSTLKIQPAKLEDSAVYLCASSSESYTQYFGPGTRLTVL.

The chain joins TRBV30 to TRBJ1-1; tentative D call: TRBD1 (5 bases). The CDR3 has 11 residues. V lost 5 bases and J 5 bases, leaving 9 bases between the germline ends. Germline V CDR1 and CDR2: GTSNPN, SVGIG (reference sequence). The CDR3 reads CAWDQGTEAFF. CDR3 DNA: TGTGCCTGGGATCAGGGTACTGAAGCTTTCTTT.

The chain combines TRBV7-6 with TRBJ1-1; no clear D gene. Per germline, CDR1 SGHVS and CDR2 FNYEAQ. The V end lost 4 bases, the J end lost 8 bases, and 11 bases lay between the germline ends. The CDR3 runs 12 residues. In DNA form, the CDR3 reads TGTGCCAGCAGCTCAACCGGCAGGGAAGCTTTCTTT. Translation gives CASSSTGREAFF.

The CDR3 sequence: CASSLTGGGNTEAFF. The CDR3, as DNA: TGTGCCAGCAGTTTGACAGGGGGGGGGAACACTGAAGCTTTCTTT. The chain couples TRBV28 to TRBJ1-1, with 9 bases lining up with TRBD1. The V gene end was trimmed by 3 bases and the J gene end by 1 base; junction bases not matched to a gene: 3. The germline gives CDR1 MDHEN, CDR2 SYDVKM. The CDR3 runs 15 residues.

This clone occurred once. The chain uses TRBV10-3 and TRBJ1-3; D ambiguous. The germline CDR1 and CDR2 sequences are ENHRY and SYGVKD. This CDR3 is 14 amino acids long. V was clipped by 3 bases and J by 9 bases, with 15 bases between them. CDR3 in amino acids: CAISDWSVVGTIYF. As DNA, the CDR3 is TGTGCCATCAGTGATTGGTCAGTCGTCGGCACCATATATTTT.

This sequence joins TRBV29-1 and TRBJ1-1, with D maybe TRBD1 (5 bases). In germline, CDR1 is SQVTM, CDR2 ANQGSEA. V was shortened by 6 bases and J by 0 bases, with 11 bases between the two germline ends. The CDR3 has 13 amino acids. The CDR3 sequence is CSVLTGMNTEAFF. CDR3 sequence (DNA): TGCAGCGTCCTCACAGGCATGAACACTGAAGCTTTCTTT.

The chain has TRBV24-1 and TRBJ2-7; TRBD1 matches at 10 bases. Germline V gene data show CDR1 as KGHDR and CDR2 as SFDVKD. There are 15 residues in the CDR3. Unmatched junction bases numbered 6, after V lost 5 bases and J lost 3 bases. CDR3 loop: CATSVRTGGHYEQYF. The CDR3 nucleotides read TGTGCCACCAGTGTCAGGACAGGGGGGCACTACGAGCAGTACTTC.

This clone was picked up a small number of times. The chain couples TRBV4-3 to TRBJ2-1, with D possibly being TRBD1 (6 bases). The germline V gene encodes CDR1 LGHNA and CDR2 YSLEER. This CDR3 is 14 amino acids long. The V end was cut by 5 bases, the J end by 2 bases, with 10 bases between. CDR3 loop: CASSNRAAYNEQFF. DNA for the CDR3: TGCGCCAGCAGCAACAGGGCGGCCTACAATGAGCAGTTCTTC.

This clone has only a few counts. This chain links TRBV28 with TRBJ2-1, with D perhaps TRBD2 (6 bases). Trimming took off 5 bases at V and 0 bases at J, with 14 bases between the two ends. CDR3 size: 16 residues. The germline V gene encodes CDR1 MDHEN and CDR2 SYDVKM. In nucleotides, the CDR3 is TGTGCCAGCAGTCTTCCCGGGGGAAGCTCCTACAATGAGCAGTTCTTC. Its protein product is CASSLPGGSSYNEQFF.

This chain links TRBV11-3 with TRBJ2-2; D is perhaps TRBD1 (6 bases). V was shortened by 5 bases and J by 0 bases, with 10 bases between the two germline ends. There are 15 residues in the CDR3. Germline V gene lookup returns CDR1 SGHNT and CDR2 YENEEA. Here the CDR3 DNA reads TGTGCCAGCAGCGAGGGGGTAACGAACACCGGGGAGCTGTTTTTT. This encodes CASSEGVTNTGELFF.

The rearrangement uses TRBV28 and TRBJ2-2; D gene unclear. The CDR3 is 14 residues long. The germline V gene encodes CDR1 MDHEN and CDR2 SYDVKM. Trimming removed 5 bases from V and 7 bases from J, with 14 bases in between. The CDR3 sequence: CASSVTPLHGELFF. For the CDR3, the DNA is TGTGCCAGCAGTGTGACCCCTCTGCACGGGGAGCTGTTTTTT.

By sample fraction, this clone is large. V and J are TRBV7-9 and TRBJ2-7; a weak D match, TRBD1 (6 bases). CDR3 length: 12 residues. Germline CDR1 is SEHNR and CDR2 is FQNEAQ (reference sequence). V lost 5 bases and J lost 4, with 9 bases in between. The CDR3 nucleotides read TGTGCCAGCAGCCACAGGGTATACGAGCAGTACTTC. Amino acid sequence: CASSHRVYEQYF.

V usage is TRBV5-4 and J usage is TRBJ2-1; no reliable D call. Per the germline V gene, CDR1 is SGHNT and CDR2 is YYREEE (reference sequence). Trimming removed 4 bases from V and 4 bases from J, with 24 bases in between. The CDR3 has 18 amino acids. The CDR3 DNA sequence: TGTGCCAGCAGCCGCGGTGGGCTGGGATCCTCCTCTTACAATGAGCAGTTCTTC. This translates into CASSRGGLGSSSYNEQFF.